One sample yielded the 7 T cell receptor beta chains listed below, sequenced in a study of CD8+ T cells in alopecia areata. The treatment denotes: oral pan-JAK inhibitor, 5-10 mg twice daily. RNA extraction and reverse transcription yielded cDNA as sequencing template. The data were produced by immunoSEQ multiplex PCR, yet TCRdb's version contains in-frame clones alone and is incomplete. This table holds 100,000 to 150,000 clones, approximately 57% found once. The sequences come from CD4+ T cells sorted from blood, collected at week 4, from a patient treated with tofacitinib. These receptors were obtained from a human donor with alopecia areata.

This clone is a singleton in its sample. The same CDR3 can be traced to other DNA sequences in this sample. This chain connects TRBV30 to TRBJ2-1; 9 bases are shared with TRBD2. Germline V gene sequence: CDR1 GTSNPN, CDR2 SVGIG (reference sequence). The CDR3 sequence is 14 residues long. The V segment lost 3 bases and the J segment 3 bases; nucleotides outside the gene matches: 3. The CDR3 here is CAWRTSGSYNEQFF. The CDR3, as DNA: TGTGCCTGGAGGACTAGCGGTAGCTACAATGAGCAGTTCTTC.

V is TRBV23-1 and J is TRBJ2-5; 9 bases fit TRBD1. TRBV23-1 is an ORF, and what it does is uncertain. V shed 4 bases, J shed 3 bases, and the junction held 3 bases outside the gene matches. The CDR3 runs 14 residues. The CDR3 coding sequence is TGCGCCAGCAGTCCTAGGGACAGGGAAGAGACCCAGTACTTC. Amino acids: CASSPRDREETQYF.

The V call is TRBV4-3, the J call TRBJ1-2; the D is unclear. CDR1 LGHNA and CDR2 YSLEER come from the germline V gene. Trimming stripped 0 bases from V and 3 bases from J, with 8 bases between. There are 14 residues in the CDR3. The CDR3: CASSQDNGDYGYTF. The CDR3 DNA reads TGCGCCAGCAGCCAAGATAACGGGGACTATGGCTACACCTTC.

CDR3 region: CASSVGTGAPNLYGYTF. The CDR3 DNA is TGTGCCAGCAGCGTAGGGACAGGGGCTCCAAACCTCTATGGCTACACCTTC. The chain has TRBV9 and TRBJ1-2; 9 bases are a match to TRBD1. Trimming cost V 0 bases and J 4 bases; bases outside gene matches: 10. This CDR3 comprises 17 residues. Germline V gives CDR1 SGDLS, CDR2 YYNGEE.

This rearrangement joins TRBV10-3 to TRBJ2-5; maybe TRBD1 (5 bases). The germline V gene encodes CDR1 ENHRY and CDR2 SYGVKD. Trimming took 3 bases from V and 4 from J, leaving 9 bases between them. This CDR3 comprises 13 residues. Here the CDR3 DNA reads TGTGCCATCAGTGATAGAAGGGGAGAGACCCAGTACTTC. Protein sequence: CAISDRRGETQYF.

The gene calls are TRBV30 and TRBJ2-7, with 7 bases that match TRBD2. Trimming removed 3 bases from V and 6 bases from J; junction bases left unmatched: 11. The CDR3 spans 14 residues. The germline gives CDR1 GTSNPN, CDR2 SVGIG (reference sequence). Here the CDR3 reads CAWSRWGGVAEQYF. The CDR3 DNA sequence: TGTGCCTGGAGCCGATGGGGAGGGGTGGCCGAGCAGTACTTC.

The V gene is TRBV18, the J gene TRBJ1-2, with 7 bases identical to TRBD1. Germline V gives CDR1 KGHSH, CDR2 LQKENI. Unmatched junction bases numbered 6, after V lost 4 bases and J lost 7 bases. The CDR3 length is 13 residues. The CDR3 coding sequence is TGTGCCAGCTCACTACAGGGGATTGGTGGCTACACCTTC. Protein sequence: CASSLQGIGGYTF.